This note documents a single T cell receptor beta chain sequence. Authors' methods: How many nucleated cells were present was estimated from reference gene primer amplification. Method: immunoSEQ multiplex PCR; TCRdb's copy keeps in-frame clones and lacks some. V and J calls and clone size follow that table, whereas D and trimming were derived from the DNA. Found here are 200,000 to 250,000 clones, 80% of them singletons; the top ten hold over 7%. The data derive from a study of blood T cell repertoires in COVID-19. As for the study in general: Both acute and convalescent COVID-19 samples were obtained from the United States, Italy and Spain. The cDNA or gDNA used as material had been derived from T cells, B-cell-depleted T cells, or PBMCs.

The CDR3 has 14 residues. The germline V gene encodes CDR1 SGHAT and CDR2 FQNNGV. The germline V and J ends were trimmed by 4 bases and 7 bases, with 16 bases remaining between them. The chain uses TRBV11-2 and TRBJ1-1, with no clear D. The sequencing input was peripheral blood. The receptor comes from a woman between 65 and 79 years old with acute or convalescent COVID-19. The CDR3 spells CASSSPSRVNEAFF. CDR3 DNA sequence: TGTGCCAGCAGCTCCCCCTCGCGGGTTAATGAAGCTTTCTTT.